This T cell receptor (beta chain) was sequenced during a study of memory CD4+ T cells and cytomegalovirus serostatus. About the study: Of the healthy Belgian adults, 8 to 10 were CMV seropositive and about two dozen seronegative. Findings and limits, study-wide: Median bootstrapped AUC for CMV status was about 0.96 originally, approximately 0.9 US-trained.

Single viable CD3+CD4+CD8-CD45RO+ cells were sorted as the memory CD4+ T cells. As for this clone: Its antigen remains unidentified.

The CDR3 consists of 15 residues. CDR1 and CDR2 from the germline V gene are LGHNA and YNFKEQ. With 3 bases clipped from V and 5 bases from J, the junction kept 4 bases outside the gene matches. Generated by immunoSEQ multiplex PCR, the TCRdb table keeps only in-frame clones and is missing some. The sample has tens of thousands of clones, under 80% seen once. The sequenced sample consisted of memory CD4+ T cells from blood. This rearrangement joins TRBV4-2 to TRBJ2-1; 10 nucleotides align to TRBD2. This sequence was found in an adult in good health and CMV-seronegative. CDR3 sequence (DNA): TGTGCCAGCAGCCAGGGGAGCGGGGGGGACAATGAGCAGTTCTTC. Encoded protein: CASSQGSGGDNEQFF.